This T cell receptor (beta chain) was sequenced in a study of cytotoxic CD8 clonotypes in ibrutinib-treated CLL. Study background: Among responders, 24 were partial and 2 complete; after median roughly 72 months, approximately 15 stayed remitted and 12 progressed.

The table came from immunoSEQ multiplex PCR; TCRdb's copy has only in-frame clones and leaves some out. This table has tens of thousands of clones, approximately 45% appearing once. From cryopreserved PBMCs came 1.5 to 2.5 micrograms of genomic DNA used for TCR beta libraries. CDR1 and CDR2 (germline): SGHTA, FQGNSA. Trimming took 3 bases from V and 0 from J, leaving 6 bases between them. The CDR3 length is 13 residues. This clone turned up a few times. The sample was PBMCs, taken before ibrutinib treatment. This clonotype originated in a human donor with chronic lymphocytic leukemia. V and J are TRBV7-2 and TRBJ2-7; D unresolved. The CDR3 coding sequence is TGTGCCAGCAGCTTGACCTTCTCCTACGAGCAGTACTTC. Translated, it gives CASSLTFSYEQYF.